Listed below are T cell receptor beta chains from one sample, sequenced in a study of identical twins. Using its own MiXCR run on the 5' RACE reads, TCRdb lists one record per CDR3 protein. This table has approximately 680,000 distinct CDR3 sequences, less than 9% appearing once. The same sample was also studied in work on yellow fever vaccine responses in identical twins.

Sample: PBMCs. The receptors come from a woman under 30 in good health. CDR3s include the opening cysteine and the closing phenylalanine or tryptophan. The order of the fields is D gene, clone size, V gene, J gene, CDR3 DNA, CDR3 protein. The D gene is left open where the match is weak. Clone size appears in some rows only: once, few, many, or a class for an expanded clone.

d_call: .
clone_size: many
v_call: TRBV12-3/TRBV12-4
j_call: TRBJ1-2
cdr3_nt: TGTGCCAGCAGTTCGACAGTGTCCGGCTACACCTTC
cdr3_aa: CASSSTVSGYTF

d_call: TRBD1
clone_size: many
v_call: TRBV25-1
j_call: TRBJ2-7
cdr3_nt: TGTGCCAGCAGTGGTCCGGACAGGGGCTTGGGGGAGCAGTACTTC
cdr3_aa: CASSGPDRGLGEQYF

d_call: TRBD1
clone_size: many
v_call: TRBV5-1
j_call: TRBJ1-1
cdr3_nt: TGTGCCAGCCGGACAGGGAACACTGAAGCTTTCTTT
cdr3_aa: CASRTGNTEAFF

d_call: .
clone_size: few
v_call: TRBV9
j_call: TRBJ1-2
cdr3_nt: TGTGCCAGCAGCGCCCGGTCCACGGGAGGCTACACCTTC
cdr3_aa: CASSARSTGGYTF

d_call: .
clone_size: many
v_call: TRBV29-1
j_call: TRBJ2-3
cdr3_nt: TGCAGCGTTGGAGAGGACAGCACAGATACGCAGTATTTT
cdr3_aa: CSVGEDSTDTQYF

d_call: .
clone_size: once
v_call: TRBV7-8
j_call: TRBJ2-1
cdr3_nt: TGTGCCAGCAGTCCCGGGACCCTCTATGAGCAGTTCTTC
cdr3_aa: CASSPGTLYEQFF

d_call: .
clone_size: many
v_call: TRBV3-1
j_call: TRBJ2-5
cdr3_nt: TGTGCCAGCAGCCAAGAGAATCGGAAACAAGAGACCCAGTACTTC
cdr3_aa: CASSQENRKQETQYF

d_call: TRBD1
clone_size: many
v_call: TRBV27
j_call: TRBJ2-2
cdr3_nt: TGTGCCAGCAGTTCCAGGGGGACCGGGGAGCTGTTTTTT
cdr3_aa: CASSSRGTGELFF

d_call: TRBD2
clone_size: few
v_call: TRBV7-9
j_call: TRBJ2-3
cdr3_nt: TGTGCCAGCAGCTTAGTGTTCGGGGGGGCTTATGGAGATACGCAGTATTTT
cdr3_aa: CASSLVFGGAYGDTQYF

d_call: .
clone_size: .
v_call: TRBV12-3/TRBV12-4
j_call: TRBJ2-3
cdr3_nt: TGTGCCAGCAGTTCCTACCGGGACAACACAGATACGCAGTATTTT
cdr3_aa: CASSSYRDNTDTQYF

d_call: TRBD2
clone_size: .
v_call: TRBV7-9
j_call: TRBJ2-3
cdr3_nt: TGTGCCAGCAGCCCCAGTAGCGGGAGGGCCAAAGATACGCAGTATTTT
cdr3_aa: CASSPSSGRAKDTQYF

d_call: TRBD1
clone_size: few
v_call: TRBV6-1
j_call: TRBJ1-5
cdr3_nt: TGTGCCAGCAGTCCTTCCCGGACAGGGTTCAATCAGCCCCAGCATTTT
cdr3_aa: CASSPSRTGFNQPQHF